This T cell receptor beta chain appears in the sequencing data of a study of blood T cell repertoires in COVID-19. Overall study: COVID-19 samples, acute and convalescent, were from the United States, Italy and Spain. T cells, B-cell-depleted T cells, or PBMCs provided the cDNA or gDNA that served as material.

The Seattle patients, enrolled during active infection, were followed longitudinally. In the original analysis: Scientists estimated how many nucleated cells there were by amplifying reference gene primers. The method was immunoSEQ multiplex PCR; TCRdb's version includes in-frame clones alone and lacks a portion of them. The V and J calls and clone size are taken from that table; D and trimming were inferred from the DNA. The table records 70,000 to 100,000 clones, roughly 89% of them present only once. This CDR3 contains 14 residues. Germline-derived CDR1 and CDR2 are LGHNA and YNFKEQ. V dropped 4 bases and J dropped 4; count of bases not matched to a gene: 3.

Source material: peripheral blood. This chain joins TRBV4-2 and TRBJ2-7, with 11 positions matching TRBD1. The sequence was collected from a woman in her sixties with COVID-19, enrolled during active disease. The CDR3 DNA is TGTGCCAGCAGCCGGACAGGGGGCGAATACGAGCAGTACTTC. Amino acids: CASSRTGGEYEQYF.